This T cell receptor beta chain came from a study of blood T cell repertoires in COVID-19. Germline V gene data show CDR1 as LGHDT and CDR2 as YNNKEL (reference sequence). The CDR3 has 16 residues. The V gene lost 4 bases and the J gene lost 1 base, with 16 bases spanning the gap. TCRdb keeps only in-frame clones here, not all; method: immunoSEQ multiplex PCR. Of about 16,000 clones in the sample, roughly nine tenths are singletons; the top ten hold 30% to 35%. Sequencing used peripheral blood. The receptor's source is a woman aged 80 or over with COVID-19, enrolled during active disease. The chain combines TRBV3-1 (or the pseudogene TRBV3-2) with TRBJ1-1, with D maybe TRBD1 (5 bases). CDR3 in amino acids: CASSLTGALRNTEAFF. The CDR3 region has the DNA TGTGCCAGCAGCCTTACTGGGGCCCTAAGGAACACTGAAGCTTTCTTT.